This is a list of T cell receptor beta chains from one sample in a study of T cell repertoires in cytomegalovirus infection. TCRdb independently ran MiXCR on the reads; one entry per CDR3 protein. The profile shows around 94,000 distinct CDR3 sequences, approximately 15% of them singletons. Sample: PBMCs. These receptors came from a human donor in good health (CMV status not recorded). Some clones in this sample may be carry-over from other donors' samples. CDR3s include the opening cysteine and the closing phenylalanine or tryptophan. The order of the fields is J gene, V gene, CDR3 protein.

>TRBJ1-4|TRBV10-3
CAISEGRSPKLFF
>TRBJ1-1|TRBV7-3
CASSSQGGEKAFF
>TRBJ2-7|TRBV4-1
CASSQDWAGVGYEQYF
>TRBJ2-7|TRBV27
CASSLSGTGYEQYF
>TRBJ2-1|TRBV7-2
CASSLASRDEQFF
>TRBJ1-2|TRBV7-2
CASSAGQGNNYGYTF
>TRBJ2-6|TRBV7-4
CASSPGRRAGANVLTF
>TRBJ2-5|TRBV7-8
CASTQTETQETQYF
>TRBJ1-2|TRBV9
CASNRLESYGYTF
>TRBJ2-7|TRBV10-3
CAISESRPRTYEQYF
>TRBJ1-4|TRBV7-2
CASSLRGEKLFF
>TRBJ1-1|TRBV7-4
CASSLASGKGEAFF
>TRBJ1-2|TRBV2
CASGRDVFYGYTF
>TRBJ2-4|TRBV10-3
CAISVGLEKNIQYF
>TRBJ1-6|TRBV5-1
CASSSVEQGGNSPLHF
>TRBJ2-7|TRBV5-1
CASSLGARDGTYEQYF
>TRBJ2-3|TRBV7-2
CASSLGLSQDTQYF
>TRBJ1-5|TRBV29-1
CSASVDRDQPQHF
>TRBJ1-1|TRBV18
CASSQRQENTEAFF
>TRBJ2-7|TRBV28
CASSFAGTYEQYF
>TRBJ1-2|TRBV6-5
CASTSRRVGSF
>TRBJ1-2|TRBV20-1
CSASGGLNYGYTF
>TRBJ2-1|TRBV7-3
CASSSSQGSNEQFF
>TRBJ1-2|TRBV29-1
CSVEDPVDYGYTF
>TRBJ2-5|TRBV20-1
CSARDGTSGGGTETQYF
>TRBJ1-3|TRBV29-1
CSVEGLPTASGNTIYF
>TRBJ1-1|TRBV11-1
CASSPGTGLGPSEAFF
>TRBJ1-4|TRBV5-4
CASSLDLGDEKLFF
>TRBJ2-4|TRBV7-9
CASSPDLGNIQYF
>TRBJ1-2|TRBV7-2
CASSLGTSGGYTF
>TRBJ1-6|TRBV5-1
CASSLAGARYNSPLHF
>TRBJ2-4|TRBV5-1
CASRRDRDIQYF
>TRBJ2-1|TRBV7-2
CASSPGLADYNEQFF
>TRBJ2-2|TRBV7-2
CASGAGQGAGELFF
>TRBJ2-5|TRBV20-1
CSARVASGETQYF
>TRBJ2-2|TRBV28
CASTSRGALNTGELFF
>TRBJ2-1|TRBV18
CASSPGGINYNEQFF
>TRBJ1-4|TRBV14
CASSQEGQANEKLFF
>TRBJ2-1|TRBV19
CASSTQSSYNEQFF
>TRBJ2-7|TRBV6-1
CASKDRGYEQYF
>TRBJ2-6|TRBV12-3/TRBV12-4
CASRTAGQDHSGANVLTF
>TRBJ2-3|TRBV7-2
CASSFLGADTQYF
>TRBJ2-3|TRBV14
CASSQGDRRTDTQYF
>TRBJ2-5|TRBV12-3/TRBV12-4
CASSFQGTETQYF
>TRBJ2-3|TRBV29-1
CSVRQGLTDTQYF